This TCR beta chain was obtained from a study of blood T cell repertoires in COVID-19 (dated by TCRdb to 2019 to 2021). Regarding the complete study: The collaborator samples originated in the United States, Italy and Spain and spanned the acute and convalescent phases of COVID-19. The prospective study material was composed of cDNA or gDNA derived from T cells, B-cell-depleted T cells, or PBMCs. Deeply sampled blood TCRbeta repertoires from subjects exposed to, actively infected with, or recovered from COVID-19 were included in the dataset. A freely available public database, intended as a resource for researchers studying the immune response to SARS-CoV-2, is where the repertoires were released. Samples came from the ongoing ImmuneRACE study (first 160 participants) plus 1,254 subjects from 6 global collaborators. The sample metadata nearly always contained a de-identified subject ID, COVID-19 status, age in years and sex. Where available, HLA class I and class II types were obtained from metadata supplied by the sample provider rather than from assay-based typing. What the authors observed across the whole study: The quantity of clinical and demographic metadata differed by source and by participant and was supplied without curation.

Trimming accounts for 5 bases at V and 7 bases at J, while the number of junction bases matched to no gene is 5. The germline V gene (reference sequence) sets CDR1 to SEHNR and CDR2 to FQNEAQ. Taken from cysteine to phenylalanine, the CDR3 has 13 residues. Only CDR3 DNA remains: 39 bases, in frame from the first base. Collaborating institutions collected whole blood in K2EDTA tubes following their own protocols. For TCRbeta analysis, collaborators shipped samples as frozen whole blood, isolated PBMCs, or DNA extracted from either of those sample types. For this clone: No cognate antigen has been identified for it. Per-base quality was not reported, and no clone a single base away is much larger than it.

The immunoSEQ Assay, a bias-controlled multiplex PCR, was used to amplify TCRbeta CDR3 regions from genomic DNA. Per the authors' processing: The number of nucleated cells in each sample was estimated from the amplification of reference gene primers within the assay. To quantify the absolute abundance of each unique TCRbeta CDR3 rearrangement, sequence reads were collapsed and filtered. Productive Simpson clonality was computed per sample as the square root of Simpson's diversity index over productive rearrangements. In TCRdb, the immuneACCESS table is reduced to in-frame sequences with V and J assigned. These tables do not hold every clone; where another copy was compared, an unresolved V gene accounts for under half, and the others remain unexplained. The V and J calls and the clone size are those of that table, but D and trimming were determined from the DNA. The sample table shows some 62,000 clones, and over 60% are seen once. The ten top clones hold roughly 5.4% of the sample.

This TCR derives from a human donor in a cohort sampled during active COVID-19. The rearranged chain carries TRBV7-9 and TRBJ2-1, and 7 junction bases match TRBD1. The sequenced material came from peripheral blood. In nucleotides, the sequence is TGTGCCAGCAGCGCCCGGGACAGTAATGAGCAGTTCTTC. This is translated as CASSARDSNEQFF.